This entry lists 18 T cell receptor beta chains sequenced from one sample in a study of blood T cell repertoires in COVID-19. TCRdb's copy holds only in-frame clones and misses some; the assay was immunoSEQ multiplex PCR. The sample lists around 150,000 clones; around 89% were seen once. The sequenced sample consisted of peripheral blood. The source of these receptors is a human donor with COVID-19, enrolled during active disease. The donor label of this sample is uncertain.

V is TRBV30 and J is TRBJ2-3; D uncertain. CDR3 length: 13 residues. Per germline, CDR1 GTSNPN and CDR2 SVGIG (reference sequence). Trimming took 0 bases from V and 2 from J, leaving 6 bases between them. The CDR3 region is CAWSVDNTDTQYF. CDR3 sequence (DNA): TGTGCCTGGAGTGTAGACAACACAGATACGCAGTATTTT.

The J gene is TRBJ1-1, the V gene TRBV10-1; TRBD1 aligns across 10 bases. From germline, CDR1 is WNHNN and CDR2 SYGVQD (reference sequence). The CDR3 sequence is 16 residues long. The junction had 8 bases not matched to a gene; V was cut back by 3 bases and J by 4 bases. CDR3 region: CASSDTRDRGGTEAFF. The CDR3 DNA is TGCGCCAGCAGTGATACCCGGGACAGGGGTGGCACTGAAGCTTTCTTT.

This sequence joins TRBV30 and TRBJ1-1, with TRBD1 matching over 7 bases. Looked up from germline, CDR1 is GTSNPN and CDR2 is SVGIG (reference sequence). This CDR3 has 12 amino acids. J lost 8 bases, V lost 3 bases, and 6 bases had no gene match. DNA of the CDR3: TGTGCCTGGAGCCTTGACAGGGACGAAGCTTTCTTT. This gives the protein CAWSLDRDEAFF.

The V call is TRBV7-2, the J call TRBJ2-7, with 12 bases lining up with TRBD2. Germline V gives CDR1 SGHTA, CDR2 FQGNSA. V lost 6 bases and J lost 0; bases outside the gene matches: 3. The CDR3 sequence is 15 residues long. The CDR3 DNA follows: TGTGCCAGCAGTCCGACTAGCGGGAGCTCCTACGAGCAGTACTTC. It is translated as CASSPTSGSSYEQYF.

In DNA form, the CDR3 reads TGTGCCAGCAGCTTCCCTGCCGGGTCGGATACGCAGTATTTT. Amino acid sequence: CASSFPAGSDTQYF. V gene TRBV5-6 combines with J gene TRBJ2-3; D is unresolved. Trimming took off 2 bases at V and 6 bases at J, with 13 bases between the two ends. Germline CDR1 SGHDT, CDR2 YYEEEE. The CDR3 is 14 residues long.

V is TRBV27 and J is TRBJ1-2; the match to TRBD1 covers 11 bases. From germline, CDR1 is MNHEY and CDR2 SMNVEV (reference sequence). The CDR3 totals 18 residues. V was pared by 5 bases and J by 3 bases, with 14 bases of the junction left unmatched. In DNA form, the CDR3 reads TGTGCCAGCAGTAAACACCCGGGACAGGGGGAACAACACTATGGCTACACCTTC. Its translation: CASSKHPGQGEQHYGYTF.

The CDR3 DNA follows: TGTGCCAGCAGTTTCCTGCAGGGGGCTCAGCCCCAGCATTTT. Translating gives CASSFLQGAQPQHF. The rearrangement links TRBV6-5 to TRBJ1-5; TRBD1 matches 8 bases. There are 14 residues in the CDR3. CDR1 and CDR2 (germline): MNHEY, SVGAGI. V was pared by 4 bases and J by 6 bases, with 5 bases of the junction left unmatched.

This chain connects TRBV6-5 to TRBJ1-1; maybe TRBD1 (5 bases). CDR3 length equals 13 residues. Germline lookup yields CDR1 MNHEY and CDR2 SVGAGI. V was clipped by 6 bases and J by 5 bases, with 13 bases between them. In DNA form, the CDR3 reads TGTGCCAGCAGGGACAACCCCGAAACTGAAGCTTTCTTT. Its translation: CASRDNPETEAFF.

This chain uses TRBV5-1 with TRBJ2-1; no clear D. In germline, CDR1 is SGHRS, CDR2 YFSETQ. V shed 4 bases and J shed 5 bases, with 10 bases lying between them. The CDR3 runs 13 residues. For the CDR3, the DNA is TGCGCCAGCAGCAACCCTAGTGACAATGAGCAGTTCTTC. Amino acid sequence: CASSNPSDNEQFF.

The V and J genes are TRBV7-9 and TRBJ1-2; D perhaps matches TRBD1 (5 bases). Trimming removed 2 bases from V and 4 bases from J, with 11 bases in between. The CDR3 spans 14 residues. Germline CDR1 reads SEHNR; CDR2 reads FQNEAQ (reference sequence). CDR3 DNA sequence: TGTGCCAGCAGCTTATCTAGGGGCCCCTATGGCTACACCTTC. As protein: CASSLSRGPYGYTF.

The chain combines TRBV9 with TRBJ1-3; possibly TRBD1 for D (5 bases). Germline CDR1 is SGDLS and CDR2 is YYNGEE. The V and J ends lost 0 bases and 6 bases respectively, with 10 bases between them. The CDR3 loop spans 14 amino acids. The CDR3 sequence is CASSVGDSSNTIYF. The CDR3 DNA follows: TGTGCCAGCAGCGTAGGGGACTCCTCAAACACCATATATTTT.

The CDR3 DNA reads TGTGCCAGCAGCTCGAGAAAGATAGCGGGAACGAACACCGGGGAGCTGTTTTTT. It translates to CASSSRKIAGTNTGELFF. The rearrangement links TRBV11-3 to TRBJ2-2; 8 bases match TRBD2. From germline, CDR1 is SGHNT and CDR2 YENEEA. Trimming cost V 4 bases and J 0 bases; bases outside gene matches: 10. This CDR3 contains 18 residues. Full variable domain (rest looked up from reference TRBV11-3 and TRBJ2-2): EAGVVQSPRYKIIEKKQPVAFWCNPISGHNTLYWYLQNLGQGPELLIRYENEEAVDDSQLPKDRFSAERLKGVDSTLKIQPAELGDSAVYLCASSSRKIAGTNTGELFFGEGSRLTVL.

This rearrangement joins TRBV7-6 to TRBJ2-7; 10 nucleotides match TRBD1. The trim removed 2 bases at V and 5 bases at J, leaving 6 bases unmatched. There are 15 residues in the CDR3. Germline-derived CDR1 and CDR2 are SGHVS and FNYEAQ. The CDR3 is CASSLFGTGVHEQYF. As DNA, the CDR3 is TGTGCCAGCAGCTTATTTGGGACAGGGGTCCACGAGCAGTACTTC.

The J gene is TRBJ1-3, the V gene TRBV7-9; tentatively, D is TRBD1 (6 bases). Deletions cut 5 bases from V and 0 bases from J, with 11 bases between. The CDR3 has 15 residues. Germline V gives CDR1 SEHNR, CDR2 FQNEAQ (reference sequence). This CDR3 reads CASSVGQTSGNTIYF. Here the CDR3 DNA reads TGTGCCAGCAGCGTAGGACAGACCTCTGGAAACACCATATATTTT.

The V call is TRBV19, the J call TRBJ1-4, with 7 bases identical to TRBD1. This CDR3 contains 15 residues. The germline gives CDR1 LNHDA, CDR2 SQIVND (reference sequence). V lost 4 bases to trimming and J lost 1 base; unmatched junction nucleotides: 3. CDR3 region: CASSKGQETNEKLFF. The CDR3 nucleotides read TGTGCCAGTAGTAAAGGACAGGAAACTAATGAAAAACTGTTTTTT. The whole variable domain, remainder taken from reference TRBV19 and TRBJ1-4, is DGGITQSPKYLFRKEGQNVTLSCEQNLNHDAMYWYRQDPGQGLRLIYYSQIVNDFQKGDIAEGYSVSREKKESFPLTVTSAQKNPTAFYLCASSKGQETNEKLFFGSGTQLSVL.

Here the CDR3 reads CASSADRAYTEAFF. In DNA, the CDR3 is TGTGCCAGCAGCGCCGACAGGGCATACACTGAAGCTTTCTTT. The chain joins TRBV11-2 to TRBJ1-1; 7 positions match TRBD1. J lost 3 bases, V lost 5 bases, and 6 bases had no gene match. Germline V gene data show CDR1 as SGHAT and CDR2 as FQNNGV. CDR3 length equals 14 residues.

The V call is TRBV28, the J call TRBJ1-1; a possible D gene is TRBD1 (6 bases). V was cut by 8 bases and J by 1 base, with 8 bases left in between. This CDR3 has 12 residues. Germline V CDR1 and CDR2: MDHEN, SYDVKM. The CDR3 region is CASLRGNTEAFF. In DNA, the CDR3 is TGTGCCAGCCTCAGGGGGAACACTGAAGCTTTCTTT.

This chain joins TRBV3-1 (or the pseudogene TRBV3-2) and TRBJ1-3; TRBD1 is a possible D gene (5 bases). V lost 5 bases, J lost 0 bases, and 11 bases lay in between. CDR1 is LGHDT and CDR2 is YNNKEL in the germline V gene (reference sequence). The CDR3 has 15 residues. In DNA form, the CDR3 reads TGTGCCAGCAGCAGGGACTCCAGCTCTGGAAACACCATATATTTT. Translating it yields CASSRDSSSGNTIYF.